The source of this TCR beta chain is a study of shared clonotypes between healthy human individuals. The study, taken as a whole, reports: Of the naive CD4 clonotypes, roughly 5.2% were shared across a few donors.

This CDR3 is built from 14 residues. V was pared by 4 bases and J by 5 bases, with 15 bases between. Germline values: CDR1 SGHTS, CDR2 YDEGEE. Both subsets, CD45RA+ naive and CD45RA-negative memory, were split from the CD4+ cells. TCRdb's copy holds only in-frame clones and misses some; the assay was immunoSEQ multiplex PCR. The table records 400,000 to 600,000 clones, about 96% of them present only once. As regards this clone: What it binds is not known.

The sample consisted of naive CD4+ T cells sorted from blood. Indicated subset: CD45RA+ positively selected. The gene calls are TRBV5-8 and TRBJ1-1; the D gene is possibly TRBD1 (6 bases). This receptor was identified in a woman in her twenties or thirties in good health. The CDR3 is CASSHGQPGTEAFF. DNA of the CDR3: TGTGCCAGCAGCCACGGACAGCCCGGGACTGAAGCTTTCTTT.